This entry describes one TCR beta chain. This sample is drawn from a study of blood T cell repertoires in COVID-19. Overall study context: Donors in the United States, Italy and Spain gave samples during acute or convalescent COVID-19.

The germline CDR1 and CDR2 sequences are MNHEY and SMNVEV (reference sequence). This CDR3 spans 14 amino acids. J gave up 7 bases and V 5 bases, and 10 bases lay outside the gene matches. Per the authors' pipeline: Reference gene primer amplification gave estimated nucleated cell counts. Clones were sequenced by immunoSEQ multiplex PCR, and TCRdb holds only the in-frame ones, with some missing. V, J and clone size were drawn from that table, and D and trimming were deduced from the DNA. The sample shows about 170,000 clones, 83% of them seen only once. This clonotype was sampled from a woman over 75 with acute or convalescent COVID-19. The sequencing input was peripheral blood. V is TRBV27 and J is TRBJ1-2; TRBD1 matches at 7 bases. Here the CDR3 reads CASSLRGVPLGYTF. The CDR3 nucleotides are TGTGCCAGCAGTCTCAGGGGGGTCCCTCTTGGCTACACCTTC.